The present entry profiles one T cell receptor beta chain with its context. Germline loops: CDR1 SGHTA, CDR2 FQGNSA. This CDR3 comprises 17 residues. V shed 3 bases and J 5 bases; nucleotides not matched to a gene: 10. Measured with immunoSEQ multiplex PCR; TCRdb has only the in-frame clones, and not every one. The data hold about 280,000 clones, with 87% observed a single time. This specimen comes from a study of blood T cell repertoires in COVID-19. In assigning cohorts, the study relied on participant-reported clinical history. Donors in Cohort 3 counted as recovered after two negative PCRs, clearance, or symptom resolution.

This clonotype was obtained from a woman in her forties who had recovered from COVID-19. The chain couples TRBV7-2 to TRBJ2-3, with 11 bases lining up with TRBD2. Sequences were obtained from PBMCs or T cells enriched from blood (not recorded which). The CDR3 nucleotides read TGTGCCAGCAGCTTTTATATCACTAGCGGGAGAAAAGATACGCAGTATTTT. Amino acid sequence: CASSFYITSGRKDTQYF.